Each of the 3 T cell receptor beta chains below was sequenced from the same sample in a study of blood T cell repertoires in COVID-19. TCRdb keeps only in-frame clones here, not all; method: immunoSEQ multiplex PCR. Among about 130,000 clones listed, about 81% were seen once. Sequenced material: peripheral blood. These receptors came from a man aged 30 to 45 with COVID-19, enrolled during active disease.

CDR3 residues: CASSQGHRSSLYNSPLHF. CDR3 nucleotides: TGTGCCAGCAGCCAAGGCCACAGGTCTTCGCTTTATAATTCACCCCTCCACTTT. The genes are TRBV4-2 and TRBJ1-6; weak D call: TRBD1 (5 bases). This CDR3 contains 18 residues. The germline CDR1 and CDR2 sequences are LGHNA and YNFKEQ. With 1 base removed from V and 4 bases from J, the gap between germline ends came to 17 bases.

J is TRBJ1-4 and V is TRBV2, with 10 bases matching TRBD1. The CDR3 loop spans 14 amino acids. Germline values: CDR1 SNHLY, CDR2 FYNNEI. Trimming took 6 bases from V and 7 from J; bases not matched to a gene: 5. The CDR3 sequence: CASRQTGGGEKLFF. The CDR3 DNA sequence: TGTGCCAGCAGGCAGACAGGGGGCGGTGAAAAACTGTTTTTT.

The chain combines TRBV7-2 with TRBJ2-5; perhaps TRBD2 as D (6 bases). Germline lookup yields CDR1 SGHTA and CDR2 FQGNSA. Trimming took off 0 bases at V and 6 bases at J, with 8 bases between the two ends. The CDR3 spans 13 residues. The CDR3 DNA is TGTGCCAGCAGCTTAGCGGAGGGACAGACCCAGTACTTC. Its translation is CASSLAEGQTQYF.